A selection of T cell receptor beta chains follows, all from one sample in a study of T cell responses to AZD1222 COVID-19 vaccine. Profiling relied on immunoSEQ multiplex PCR, and the TCRdb table lists in-frame clones only, not all of them. In the table there are over 120,000 clones, 92% of which are singletons. The specimen comprised peripheral blood, sampled on day 0 of AZD1222 vaccination. The receptors were sampled from an adult in good health. Both conserved end residues are part of each CDR3. A D gene is named only where the DNA matches it firmly.

13	TRBV30	TRBJ2-5	-	CAWSLGYQETQYF
12	TRBV27	TRBJ2-2	-	CASRPGAGELFF
14	TRBV10-3	TRBJ1-2	TRBD1	CAITTTGTDNGYTF
15	TRBV7-8	TRBJ1-1	-	CASSLDFGGFTEAFF
15	TRBV7-2	TRBJ2-1	TRBD2	CASSLALAGVNEQFF
14	TRBV6-5	TRBJ1-1	-	CASSYGRMNTEAFF
15	TRBV19	TRBJ2-3	TRBD2	CAIGTSGDPTDTQYF
17	TRBV5-1	TRBJ2-5	-	CASSLDPNRVGQETQYF
13	TRBV18	TRBJ2-5	-	CASSATGQETQYF
15	TRBV4-1	TRBJ2-7	-	CASSPLDTAVYEQYF
15	TRBV18	TRBJ1-6	-	CASKTQSSYNSPLHF
15	TRBV7-2	TRBJ1-3	-	CASSLRGEPGNTIYF
19	TRBV27	TRBJ2-3	TRBD1	CASSYSGTGMLGHTDTQYF
14	TRBV5-1	TRBJ1-2	TRBD1	CASSETGPSYGYTF
14	TRBV7-2	TRBJ2-7	-	CASSFGGSSYEQYF
14	TRBV19	TRBJ1-2	TRBD1	CASSTGQANYGYTF
16	TRBV5-4	TRBJ2-1	TRBD1	CASSPTGGQGANEQFF
19	TRBV11-2	TRBJ2-7	-	CASSLFSELDSDYSYEQYF
14	TRBV5-4	TRBJ1-2	-	CASSLRGKGYGYTF
11	TRBV10-3	TRBJ2-2	-	CAIRDTGELFF
14	TRBV28	TRBJ1-2	-	CASSSRTGFSWYTF
13	TRBV15	TRBJ2-7	-	CATSRGYRVEQYF
14	TRBV7-9	TRBJ1-1	-	CASSSGLGNTEAFF
12	TRBV7-9	TRBJ1-1	-	CASRPMNTEAFF
14	TRBV13	TRBJ2-7	-	CASSPGGISYEQYF
14	TRBV6-6	TRBJ2-6	-	CASSSGLGANVLTF
15	TRBV18	TRBJ2-7	TRBD2	CASSRGTSGGAEQYF
15	TRBV2	TRBJ2-7	-	CASRAPGLLSYEQYF
15	TRBV7-6	TRBJ2-3	TRBD1	CASSRTGGSTDTQYF
17	TRBV27	TRBJ2-7	TRBD1	CASSVLTGGTGSYEQYF
14	TRBV6-2/TRBV6-3	TRBJ2-1	TRBD1	CASSYGHRGNEQFF
13	TRBV11-1	TRBJ1-6	-	CASSLLGNSPLHF
15	TRBV7-8	TRBJ2-2	TRBD1	CASSGWTGGTGELFF
16	TRBV7-8	TRBJ1-1	-	CASSLFVRKGDFEAFF
14	TRBV6-5	TRBJ1-2	TRBD1	CASSYGGQAYGYTF
15	TRBV24-1	TRBJ2-3	TRBD2	CATAEAGESTDTQYF
12	TRBV12-3/TRBV12-4	TRBJ1-5	-	CASSTRNQPQHF
14	TRBV18	TRBJ2-2	TRBD1	CASSGTGNTGELFF
15	TRBV7-2	TRBJ2-2	TRBD2	CASSSALAGSGELFF
14	TRBV5-1	TRBJ2-7	-	CASSLAYSSYEQYF
18	TRBV6-2/TRBV6-3	TRBJ2-3	-	CASSRIETRDSVTDTQYF
16	TRBV7-4	TRBJ1-5	TRBD1	CASSLGGTGTNQPQHF
17	TRBV4-2	TRBJ1-4	TRBD1	CASSRLTGGGTNEKLFF
14	TRBV6-5	TRBJ2-6	-	CALTVRSGANVLTF
12	TRBV19	TRBJ1-5	-	CASSLRRQPQHF
16	TRBV7-9	TRBJ1-5	-	CASSSSGASGNQPQHF
14	TRBV10-2	TRBJ1-1	-	CASSDWGSGTEAFF
12	TRBV24-1	TRBJ1-2	-	CATSETGDGYTF
14	TRBV11-1	TRBJ2-5	-	CASSLGGRVETQYF
14	TRBV2	TRBJ1-1	-	CARTAYRVGTEAFF
12	TRBV5-6	TRBJ2-3	-	CASSYTADTQYF
15	TRBV5-4	TRBJ2-7	TRBD1	CASSNRDRVSYEQYF
13	TRBV12-3/TRBV12-4	TRBJ1-1	-	CASSRGGYTEAFF